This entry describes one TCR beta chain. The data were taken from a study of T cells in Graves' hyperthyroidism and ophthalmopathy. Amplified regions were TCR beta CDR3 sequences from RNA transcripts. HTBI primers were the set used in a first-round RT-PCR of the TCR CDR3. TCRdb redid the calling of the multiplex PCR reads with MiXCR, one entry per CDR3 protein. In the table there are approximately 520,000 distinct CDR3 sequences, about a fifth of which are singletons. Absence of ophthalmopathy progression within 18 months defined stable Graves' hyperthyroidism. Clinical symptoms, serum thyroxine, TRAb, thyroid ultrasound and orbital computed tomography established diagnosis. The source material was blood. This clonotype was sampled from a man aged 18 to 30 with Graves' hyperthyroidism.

The CDR3 loop reads CASSTWTGGQGEQYF. The CDR3 bases are TGTGCCAGCAGTACCTGGACAGGGGGCCAGGGGGAGCAGTACTTC. The V call is TRBV7-9, the J call TRBJ2-7, with 11 positions matching TRBD1. Trimming took 6 bases from V and 7 from J; bases not matched to a gene: 11. CDR3 length: 15 residues. Germline assignment: CDR1 SEHNR and CDR2 FQNEAQ (reference sequence).